This section outlines one T cell receptor beta chain sequence together with its context. The data were produced by immunoSEQ multiplex PCR, yet TCRdb's version contains in-frame clones alone and is incomplete. The data contain around 180,000 clones, approximately 79% of them singletons. This specimen comes from a study of blood T cell repertoires in COVID-19. On the study more broadly: The cDNA or gDNA used as material had been derived from T cells, B-cell-depleted T cells, or PBMCs.

CDR3 length equals 18 residues. Germline assignment: CDR1 SGHNT and CDR2 YYREEE (reference sequence). The trim removed 4 bases at V and 2 bases at J, leaving 8 bases unmatched. Sequences were obtained from peripheral blood. The rearrangement links TRBV5-4 to TRBJ2-5; 16 bases are a match to TRBD2. The receptor was isolated from a woman of 80 years or more with acute or convalescent COVID-19. This chain's CDR3 is CASSGTGLAGGGQETQYF. In nucleotides, the CDR3 is TGTGCCAGCAGCGGGACGGGACTAGCGGGAGGGGGGCAAGAGACCCAGTACTTC.